This T cell receptor beta chain is from a study of cytotoxic CD8 clonotypes in ibrutinib-treated CLL. Points from the study as a whole: At baseline, clonality was higher than in age-matched healthy donors and correlated with CD8+ counts. Clonotypes that were public were uncommon, and they contracted or stayed stable on treatment. Higher clonality was seen at ibrutinib response and a return toward baseline at progression.

This CDR3 has 15 residues. The V end lost 1 base, the J end lost 3 bases, and 12 bases lay between the germline ends. The germline gives CDR1 GTSNPN, CDR2 SVGIG (reference sequence). To note about this clone: Its target is unknown.

The data were produced by immunoSEQ multiplex PCR, yet TCRdb's version contains in-frame clones alone and is incomplete. The profile covers hundreds of thousands of clones, with around 70% appearing a single time and about 6.2% taken by the ten largest. The TCR was taken from a human donor with chronic lymphocytic leukemia. The sequencing used PBMCs, collected after 12 months of ibrutinib treatment. V gene TRBV30 combines with J gene TRBJ2-2; D is perhaps TRBD1 (6 bases). The CDR3 DNA reads TGTGCCTGGAGTGCCACGGGACACTACACCGGGGAGCTGTTTTTT. Translation gives CAWSATGHYTGELFF.